A selection of T cell receptor beta chains follows, all from one sample in a study of T-cell reconstitution after alpha-beta-depleted transplantation in children. TCRdb ran MiXCR on the PCR reads and lists one entry per CDR3 protein. The sample yields 100,000 to 120,000 distinct CDR3 sequences, 5% to 8% seen once. The source material was PBMCs, mostly from graft donor cells, sampled 360 days after TCRalphabeta/CD19-depleted stem cell transplant. These receptors were collected from a male patient aged 2-9 years who had a stem cell transplant for acute lymphoblastic leukemia, so the T cells may come from the graft donor. Both conserved end residues are part of each CDR3. A D gene is named only where the DNA matches it firmly. Clone sizes are given selectively: once, few, many, or a class where the clone is expanded.

V gene,J gene,clone size,D gene,CDR3 protein,CDR3 DNA
TRBV5-1,TRBJ2-2,many,TRBD1,CASSSDRVNTGELFF,TGCGCCAGCAGCTCGGACAGGGTAAACACCGGGGAGCTGTTTTTT
TRBV10-3,TRBJ2-5,many,.,CAISEGGGETQYF,TGTGCCATCAGTGAGGGGGGTGGTGAGACCCAGTACTTC
TRBV20-1,TRBJ2-1,.,.,CSAPSLGGLYNEQFF,TGCAGTGCTCCGTCGTTAGGGGGGCTTTACAATGAGCAGTTCTTC
TRBV4-3,TRBJ2-7,many,.,CASSQDTGSSYEQYF,TGCGCCAGCAGCCAAGATACGGGTTCTTCCTACGAGCAGTACTTC
TRBV20-1,TRBJ2-2,few,.,CSARRTGSLNTGELFF,TGCAGTGCTAGGCGAACAGGGAGCTTAAACACCGGGGAGCTGTTTTTT
TRBV24-1,TRBJ2-7,many,.,CATSDPGQSSYEQYF,TGTGCCACCAGTGACCCTGGACAGAGCTCCTACGAGCAGTACTTC
TRBV28,TRBJ2-5,many,TRBD2,CASSLTSGVQETQYF,TGTGCCAGCAGCCTGACTAGCGGGGTACAAGAGACCCAGTACTTC
TRBV7-8,TRBJ1-6,many,.,CASSLGEVYNSPLHF,TGTGCCAGCAGCTTAGGGGAAGTTTATAATTCACCCCTCCACTTT
TRBV5-1,TRBJ2-5,many,.,CASSLVGGVKTQYF,TGCGCCAGCAGCCTGGTGGGGGGTGTAAAGACCCAGTACTTC
TRBV29-1,TRBJ1-2,few,.,CSVGWGKGSGYTF,TGCAGCGTTGGATGGGGTAAGGGGTCCGGCTACACCTTC